Shown below are 14 T cell receptor beta chains from a single sample sequenced in a study of OX40 agonist ivuxolimab in advanced cancers. Data came from immunoSEQ multiplex PCR; TCRdb stores just in-frame clones and leaves some out. The profile shows 25,000 to 35,000 clones, 80% to 90% of them singletons. Sequencing was performed on CD4+ or CD8+ T cells sorted from blood, taken in a trial of the OX40 agonist ivuxolimab. The receptors stem from an adult with an advanced solid tumor such as melanoma, head and neck, liver or kidney cancer.

This chain links TRBV6-1 with TRBJ2-1; D remains unclear. The CDR3 is made up of 11 amino acids. Trimming removed 10 bases from V and 7 bases from J, with 11 bases in between. Germline CDR1 MNHNS, CDR2 SASEGT. CDR3 nucleotides: TGTGCCATCTCCAGACCAAATGAGCAGTTCTTC. This translates into CAISRPNEQFF.

Only one count was recorded for this clone. This chain connects TRBV27 to TRBJ2-5, with 8 bases matching TRBD2. Germline CDR1 MNHEY, CDR2 SMNVEV (reference sequence). The J segment lost 4 bases and the V segment lost 6 bases, leaving 10 bases of the junction unmatched. The CDR3 sequence is 15 residues long. CDR3 protein: CASRVGGDPPETQYF. DNA for the CDR3: TGTGCCAGCAGGGTCGGGGGGGATCCCCCAGAGACCCAGTACTTC.

V gene TRBV6-1 combines with J gene TRBJ2-4, with a weak D call TRBD1 (6 bases). The CDR3 consists of 17 residues. The germline V and J ends were trimmed by 2 bases and 0 bases, with 14 bases remaining between them. CDR1 is MNHNS and CDR2 is SASEGT in the germline V gene. This CDR3 is CASSETSGTTAKNIQYF. The CDR3 DNA reads as TGTGCCAGCAGTGAAACTAGTGGGACAACAGCCAAAAACATTCAGTACTTC.

The rearrangement uses TRBV13 and TRBJ2-1, with 9 bases lining up with TRBD1. The CDR3 loop spans 14 amino acids. Germline assignment: CDR1 PRHDT and CDR2 FYEKMQ (reference sequence). V was clipped by 9 bases and J by 9 bases; unmatched bases: 12. CDR3 residues: CASTRWTGVGEQFF. Written as DNA, the CDR3 is TGTGCCAGTACCCGTTGGACAGGGGTTGGTGAGCAGTTCTTC.

Remarks on this clone: One end of the junction does not line up with germline, which may come from a read error. This chain links TRBV10-1 with TRBJ2-1; D may match TRBD1 or TRBD2 (5 bases each). Germline CDR1 WNHNN, CDR2 SYGVQD (reference sequence). The CDR3 totals 17 residues. The CDR3 nucleotides read TGCGCCAGCAGTGAGTGGGACCCCGAACCCTCCCACAATGAGCAGTTCTTC. It yields the protein CASSEWDPEPSHNEQFF.

This clone was seen a single time. V usage is TRBV4-2 and J usage is TRBJ2-3, with 8 bases aligning to TRBD2. V dropped 8 bases and J dropped 0; count of bases not matched to a gene: 10. This CDR3 comprises 16 residues. Looked up from germline, CDR1 is LGHNA and CDR2 is YNFKEQ. This CDR3 reads CASGLAGSTSTDTQYF. In DNA form, the CDR3 reads TGTGCCAGCGGGCTAGCGGGTTCCACTAGCACAGATACGCAGTATTTT.

The chain couples TRBV27 to TRBJ2-5; D is unresolved. V lost 2 bases, J lost 2 bases, and 6 bases lay in between. This CDR3 comprises 13 residues. Germline V CDR1 and CDR2: MNHEY, SMNVEV (reference sequence). As DNA, the CDR3 is TGTGCCAGCAGTTTAAGTCTGCAAGAGACCCAGTACTTC. It codes for CASSLSLQETQYF.

This rearrangement joins TRBV4-1 to TRBJ2-7, with a tentative D call TRBD2 (5 bases). The CDR3 loop spans 15 amino acids. Germline V gene lookup returns CDR1 MGHRA and CDR2 YSYEKL. V lost 1 base, J lost 2 bases, and 12 bases lay in between. CDR3 region: CASSQGPQTTYEQYF. Written as DNA, the CDR3 is TGCGCCAGCAGCCAAGGGCCACAGACTACCTACGAGCAGTACTTC.

This clone was counted a single time. The chain employs TRBV5-6 and TRBJ2-7; TRBD1 matches at 8 bases. This CDR3 contains 14 residues. The germline V gene has CDR1 SGHDT and CDR2 YYEEEE. Trimming removed 4 bases from V and 1 base from J; junction bases left unmatched: 4. Written as DNA, the CDR3 is TGTGCCAGCAGCAACGGACAGGGATCCTACGAGCAGTACTTC. It yields the protein CASSNGQGSYEQYF.

Judged by abundance, this clone is medium-sized (0.01 to 0.1%). This chain connects TRBV30 to TRBJ2-2; 9 bases line up with TRBD2. CDR3 length equals 17 residues. CDR1 is GTSNPN, CDR2 SVGIG, per germline (reference sequence). V shed 4 bases and J 0 bases; nucleotides not matched to a gene: 9. CDR3 nucleotide sequence: TGTGCCTGGAAACGGGAAGCGGGGGGCTCGAACACCGGGGAGCTGTTTTTT. Translation: CAWKREAGGSNTGELFF.

V gene TRBV25-1 combines with J gene TRBJ2-3; 8 positions agree with TRBD2. J lost 2 bases, V lost 3 bases, and 7 bases had no gene match. The CDR3 spans 16 residues. Germline CDR1 MGHDK, CDR2 SYGVNS. CDR3 sequence (DNA): TGTGCCAGCAGTGACCTCGGACTAGCCAACACAGATACGCAGTATTTT. Amino acid sequence: CASSDLGLANTDTQYF. The whole variable domain, filled in from reference TRBV25-1 and TRBJ2-3, reads EADIYQTPRYLVIGTGKKITLECSQTMGHDKMYWYQQDPGMELHLIHYSYGVNSTEKGDLSSESTVSRIRTEHFPLTLESARPSHTSQYLCASSDLGLANTDTQYFGPGTRLTVL.

This clone was observed once. The chain carries TRBV11-3 and TRBJ2-7, with 7 nucleotides matching TRBD2. With 1 base clipped from V and 0 bases from J, the junction kept 3 bases outside the gene matches. The CDR3 loop spans 15 amino acids. The V gene's germline CDR1 is SGHNT and CDR2 YENEEA. The CDR3, as DNA: TGTGCCAGCAGCTTAGCGGGGGGTCACTCCTACGAGCAGTACTTC. It specifies CASSLAGGHSYEQYF.

This chain connects TRBV14 to TRBJ1-5; maybe TRBD1 (5 bases). The CDR3 is 17 residues long. Looked up from germline, CDR1 is SGHDN and CDR2 is FVKESK. The V and J ends lost 3 bases and 0 bases respectively, with 15 bases between them. CDR3 residues: CASSHHVTAPSNQPQHF. The CDR3 DNA reads as TGTGCCAGCAGCCATCATGTGACAGCCCCTAGCAATCAGCCCCAGCATTTT.

The chain combines TRBV7-8 with TRBJ2-3; TRBD1 is a possible D gene (5 bases). This CDR3 contains 15 residues. From germline, CDR1 is SGHVS and CDR2 FQNEAQ. V dropped 2 bases and J dropped 0 bases, with 9 bases sitting between them. The CDR3 nucleotides read TGTGCCAGCAGCTTATGGTCAGGGAGCACAGATACGCAGTATTTT. This gives the protein CASSLWSGSTDTQYF.